This T cell receptor beta chain derives from a study of post-analysis software for immune sequencing data. Study summary: The disease courses covered relapsing-remitting, secondary progressive and progressive-relapsing multiple sclerosis. General study points: F measure grouped same-batch samples tightly together. The normalized Chao1 diversity of multiple sclerosis patients was significantly lower than that of controls. There were roughly 5 TRBV segments more frequent in patients than controls, and TRBV5-6, TRBV5-1 and TRBV20-1 were among them.

Notes on this clonotype: Its antigen is unidentified. One junction end disagrees with the germline gene, perhaps due to a read error.

The TCR beta cDNA libraries carried unique molecular identifiers. About 500,000 cDNA molecules came from about 1 to 10 million T cells. A single record per CDR3 protein comes from TCRdb applying MiXCR to the PCR reads. The sample lists a few hundred thousand distinct CDR3 sequences; nearly 45% were seen once. The length of the CDR3 is 14 residues. The source of this sequence is a girl under 18 with multiple sclerosis. Material: blood. The chain uses TRBV12-3 or TRBV12-4 and TRBJ2-5, with D possibly TRBD1 on 6 matching bases. DNA of the CDR3: TGTGCCGGCAGTTTTACAGGGCGACAGGAGACCCAGTACTTC. This translates into CAGSFTGRQETQYF.